Listed below are T cell receptor beta chains from one sample, sequenced in a study of ipilimumab plus nivolumab after autologous stem cell transplantation. Assay: immunoSEQ multiplex PCR; the TCRdb copy retains only in-frame clones and omits some. The data contain around 13,000 clones, about three quarters of them seen just once; the ten biggest clones take up about 17%. Sequences were derived from PBMCs, sampled in a trial of ipilimumab plus nivolumab as post-transplant consolidation. The receptors stem from a male donor with diffuse large B-cell lymphoma. Each CDR3 is given with its conserved first and last residue. D genes are given only for firm matches. For some rows the clone size is stated as once, few or many, or as a class when expanded; others skip it.

>TRBV29-1|TRBJ2-7|NA|NA
CSVEGNYYEQYF
TGCAGCGTTGAAGGGAATTACTACGAGCAGTACTTC
>TRBV5-6|TRBJ1-2|NA|NA
CASSSGQIYGYTF
TGTGCCAGCAGCAGTGGACAGATCTATGGCTACACCTTC
>TRBV21-1|TRBJ2-2|NA|NA
CASSKAGTGTSGYTGELFF
TGTGCCAGCAGCAAAGCAGGGACAGGGACTAGCGGATACACCGGGGAGCTGTTTTTT
>TRBV9|TRBJ2-1|TRBD2|NA
CASSAAWLAGGNEQFF
TGTGCCAGCAGCGCAGCGTGGCTAGCGGGGGGCAATGAGCAGTTCTTC
>TRBV5-5|TRBJ1-1|NA|once
CASSQEAETEAFF
TGCGCCAGCAGCCAAGAAGCGGAAACTGAAGCTTTCTTT
>TRBV29-1|TRBJ1-2|TRBD1|few
CSGDTGDGLYGYTF
TGCAGCGGCGACACAGGGGACGGTCTCTATGGCTACACCTTC
>TRBV12-5|TRBJ1-2|NA|few
CASGPSGNGYTF
TGTGCTAGTGGCCCTTCCGGCAATGGCTACACCTTC
>TRBV5-4|TRBJ2-7|NA|once
CASSLDSWEQYF
TGTGCCAGCAGCTTGGACAGTTGGGAGCAGTACTTC
>TRBV19|TRBJ1-3|NA|NA
CASSITGPGNTIYF
TGTGCCAGTAGTATTACGGGGCCTGGAAACACCATATATTTT
>TRBV5-4|TRBJ2-7|NA|NA
CASSLEGHEQYF
TGTGCCAGCAGCTTGGAAGGGCACGAGCAGTACTTC
>TRBV15|TRBJ1-1|NA|NA
CATSRTGGTEAFF
TGTGCCACCAGCAGGACGGGAGGAACTGAAGCTTTCTTT
>TRBV9|TRBJ2-7|TRBD2|medium-sized
CASSPRTGTSVYEQYF
TGTGCCAGCAGCCCCCGAACCGGGACTAGCGTCTACGAGCAGTACTTC
>TRBV6-1|TRBJ1-2|NA|few
CASSDRGGYGYTF
TGTGCCAGCAGTGACAGGGGAGGATATGGCTACACCTTC
>TRBV7-3|TRBJ1-1|NA|medium-sized
CASSRGGSPEAFF
TGTGCCAGCAGCCGCGGGGGCTCCCCTGAAGCTTTCTTT
>TRBV5-1|TRBJ2-7|TRBD1|NA
CASSKGQGVGEQYF
TGCGCCAGCAGCAAAGGACAGGGGGTTGGCGAGCAGTACTTC
>TRBV11-2|TRBJ2-2|TRBD2|NA
CASSPNPGLAGFTGELFF
TGTGCCAGCAGCCCAAATCCGGGACTAGCGGGATTCACCGGGGAGCTGTTTTTT
>TRBV7-8|TRBJ2-7|NA|NA
CASSLGVRQYYEQYF
TGTGCCAGCAGCTTAGGGGTGCGACAGTACTACGAGCAGTACTTC
>TRBV4-1|TRBJ2-7|NA|NA
CASSQDRATGPRVEQYF
TGCGCCAGCAGCCAAGATAGAGCGACAGGCCCTCGAGTTGAGCAGTACTTC
>TRBV5-1|TRBJ2-3|NA|NA
CASSLTDTQYF
TGCGCCAGCAGCTTGACAGATACGCAGTATTTT
>TRBV30|TRBJ2-2|NA|NA
CAWSVSVHSAGELFF
TGTGCCTGGAGTGTAAGCGTCCATTCGGCCGGGGAGCTGTTTTTT
>TRBV19|TRBJ2-2|NA|few
CASSIGRIFGGELFF
TGTGCCAGTAGTATAGGGCGGATCTTCGGCGGGGAGCTGTTTTTT
>TRBV6-5|TRBJ2-3|NA|NA
CASSRPGADTQYF
TGTGCCAGCAGCCGACCGGGAGCGGATACGCAGTATTTT
>TRBV6-6|TRBJ2-5|TRBD1|NA
CASSYKGAGETQYF
TGTGCCAGCAGTTACAAGGGGGCGGGCGAGACCCAGTACTTC